This T cell receptor (beta chain) appears in the sequencing data of a study of blood T cell repertoires in COVID-19. Study in general: Sources were T cells, B-cell-depleted T cells, or PBMCs; the material itself was cDNA or gDNA.

Germline CDR1 and CDR2: SGHTA and FQGNSA. The CDR3 runs to 15 residues. Trimming removed 5 bases at V and 8 bases at J, with 19 bases between. Original processing methods: Reference gene primers were amplified, and this amplification served to estimate nucleated cell counts. Data came from immunoSEQ multiplex PCR; TCRdb stores just in-frame clones and leaves some out. D and trimming were read from the DNA, whereas the V and J calls and clone size are those reported in that table. The sample contains about 160,000 clones, around 87% of which appear only once. Sequenced: peripheral blood. The chain uses TRBV7-2 and TRBJ2-1; a possible D gene is TRBD2 (7 bases). The TCR was taken from a woman in her 70s with COVID-19, enrolled during active disease. The CDR3 DNA follows: TGTGCCAGCAGCCGTCAGAGGGGGGGCCTCGATGAGCAGTTCTTC. This codes for CASSRQRGGLDEQFF.